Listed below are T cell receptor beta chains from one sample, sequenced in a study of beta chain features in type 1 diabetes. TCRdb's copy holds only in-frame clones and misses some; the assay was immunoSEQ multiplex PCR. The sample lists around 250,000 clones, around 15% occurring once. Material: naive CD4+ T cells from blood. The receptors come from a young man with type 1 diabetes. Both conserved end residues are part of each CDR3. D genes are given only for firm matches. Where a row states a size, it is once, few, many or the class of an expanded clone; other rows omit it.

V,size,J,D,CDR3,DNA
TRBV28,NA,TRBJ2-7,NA,CASSFRQDEQYF,TGTGCCAGCAGTTTTAGGCAGGACGAGCAGTACTTC
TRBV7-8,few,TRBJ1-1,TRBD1,CASSTGTGGTEAFF,TGTGCCAGCAGCACCGGGACAGGGGGCACTGAAGCTTTCTTT
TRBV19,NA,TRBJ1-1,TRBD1,CASSINRGDTEAFF,TGTGCCAGTAGTATCAACAGGGGGGACACTGAAGCTTTCTTT
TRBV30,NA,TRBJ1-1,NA,CAWSVGGYTEAFF,TGTGCCTGGAGTGTGGGGGGGTACACTGAAGCTTTCTTT
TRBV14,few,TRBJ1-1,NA,CASSRQGDTEAFF,TGTGCCAGCAGCCGGCAAGGGGACACTGAAGCTTTCTTT
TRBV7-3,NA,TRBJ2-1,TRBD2,CASSTTSWNEQFF,TGTGCCAGCAGCACGACTAGCTGGAATGAGCAGTTCTTC
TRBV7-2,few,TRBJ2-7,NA,CASSPRQIYEQYF,TGTGCCAGCAGCCCTCGACAGATCTACGAGCAGTACTTC
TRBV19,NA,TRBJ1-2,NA,CASSPGKYGYTF,TGTGCCAGTAGTCCCGGGAAGTATGGCTACACCTTC
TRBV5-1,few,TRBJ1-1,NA,CASRDQGPNTEAFF,TGCGCCAGCAGAGACCAGGGGCCGAACACTGAAGCTTTCTTT
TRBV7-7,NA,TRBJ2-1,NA,CASSLERRDEQFF,TGTGCTAGCAGCTTGGAGCGGAGGGATGAGCAGTTCTTC
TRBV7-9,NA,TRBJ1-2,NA,CASSSQQVGYTF,TGTGCCAGCAGCTCCCAACAGGTTGGCTACACCTTC
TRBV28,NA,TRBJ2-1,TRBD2,CASSEPASGYYNEQFF,TGTGCCAGCAGTGAACCAGCTAGCGGCTACTACAATGAGCAGTTCTTC
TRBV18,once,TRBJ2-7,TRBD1,CASSPGQGAYEQYF,TGTGCCAGCTCACCGGGACAGGGAGCCTACGAGCAGTACTTC
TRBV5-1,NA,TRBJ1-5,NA,CASSLVGGDQPQHF,TGCGCCAGCAGCTTGGTGGGAGGGGATCAGCCCCAGCATTTT
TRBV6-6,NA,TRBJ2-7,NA,CASRRALSYEQYF,TGTGCCAGCAGGAGGGCTCTCTCCTACGAGCAGTACTTC
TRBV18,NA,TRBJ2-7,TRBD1,CASSPRTGASYEQYF,TGTGCCAGCTCACCACGGACAGGGGCCTCCTACGAGCAGTACTTC
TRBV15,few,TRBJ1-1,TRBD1,CATSGGTGWKAFF,TGTGCCACCAGCGGGGGGACAGGGTGGAAAGCTTTCTTT
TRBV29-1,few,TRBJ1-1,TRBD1,CSGMYRGRYLNTEAFF,TGCAGCGGAATGTACAGGGGGCGATATTTGAACACTGAAGCTTTCTTT
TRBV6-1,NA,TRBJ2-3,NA,CASSGATSTDTQYF,TGTGCCAGCAGTGGGGCTACTAGCACAGATACGCAGTATTTT
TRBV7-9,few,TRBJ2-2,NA,CASRWNTGELFF,TGTGCCAGCCGGTGGAACACCGGGGAGCTGTTTTTT
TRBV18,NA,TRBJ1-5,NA,CASSPRAGVEQPQHF,TGTGCCAGCTCACCACGGGCAGGGGTTGAGCAGCCCCAGCATTTT
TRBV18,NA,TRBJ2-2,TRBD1,CASSRGQGLNTGELFF,TGTGCCAGCTCCCGAGGACAGGGCTTGAACACCGGGGAGCTGTTTTTT
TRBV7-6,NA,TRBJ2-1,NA,CASSLTAGSYNEQFF,TGTGCCAGCAGCTTGACCGCGGGCTCCTACAATGAGCAGTTCTTC
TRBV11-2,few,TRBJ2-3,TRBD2,CASSSGLAGSTDTQYF,TGTGCCAGCAGCTCGGGTCTAGCGGGGAGCACAGATACGCAGTATTTT
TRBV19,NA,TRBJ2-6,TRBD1,CASSKQGAGANVLTF,TGTGCCAGTAGTAAGCAGGGGGCTGGGGCCAACGTCCTGACTTTC
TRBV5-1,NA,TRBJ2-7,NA,CASSLPGQSTSEQYF,TGCGCCAGCAGCTTGCCGGGACAAAGCACCTCCGAGCAGTACTTC
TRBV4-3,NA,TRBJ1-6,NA,CASSTGRNSPLHF,TGCGCCAGCAGCACTGGTCGTAATTCACCCCTCCACTTT
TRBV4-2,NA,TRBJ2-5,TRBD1,CASTKGQGKETQYF,TGTGCCAGCACCAAGGGACAGGGGAAAGAGACCCAGTACTTC
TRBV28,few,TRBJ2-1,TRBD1,CASNPIGTGYNEQFF,TGTGCCAGCAATCCCATCGGGACAGGCTACAATGAGCAGTTCTTC
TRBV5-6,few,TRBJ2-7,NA,CASSSSGTSYEQYF,TGTGCCAGCAGCAGTAGCGGTACCTCCTACGAGCAGTACTTC
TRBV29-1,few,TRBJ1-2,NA,CSAGDYGYTF,TGCAGCGCAGGGGACTATGGCTACACCTTC
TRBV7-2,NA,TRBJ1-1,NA,CASSSRQYGTEAFF,TGTGCCAGCAGCTCAAGACAGTACGGCACTGAAGCTTTCTTT
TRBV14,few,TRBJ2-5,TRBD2,CASSLIGGLGGAQYF,TGTGCCAGCAGCCTAATTGGCGGCCTCGGGGGGGCCCAGTACTTC
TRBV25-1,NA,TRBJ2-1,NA,CASSATRVNEQFF,TGTGCCAGCAGTGCGACCAGGGTCAATGAGCAGTTCTTC
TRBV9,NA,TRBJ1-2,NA,CASSREPFSVYGYTF,TGTGCCAGCAGTCGGGAGCCCTTTTCGGTTTATGGCTACACCTTC
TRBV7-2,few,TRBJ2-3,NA,CASSLLAGPADTQYF,TGTGCCAGCAGCTTACTGGCGGGTCCAGCAGATACGCAGTATTTT
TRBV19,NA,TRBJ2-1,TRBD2,CASSSRLAGGYNEQFF,TGTGCCAGTAGTTCGCGACTAGCGGGAGGTTACAATGAGCAGTTCTTC
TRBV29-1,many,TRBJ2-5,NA,CSVEATYEAQYF,TGCAGCGTTGAAGCCACCTACGAGGCCCAGTACTTC
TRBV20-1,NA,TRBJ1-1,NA,CSAAMNTEAFF,TGCAGTGCTGCGATGAACACTGAAGCTTTCTTT
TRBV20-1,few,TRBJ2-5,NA,CSARGRGTQYF,TGCAGTGCTAGAGGGCGGGGAACCCAGTACTTC
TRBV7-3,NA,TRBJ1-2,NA,CASSLGGTRVDYTF,TGTGCCAGCAGCTTAGGGGGGACTAGGGTGGACTACACCTTC
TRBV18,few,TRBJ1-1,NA,CASSLQSNTEAFF,TGTGCCAGCTCACTACAGTCGAACACTGAAGCTTTCTTT
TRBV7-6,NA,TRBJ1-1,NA,CASSLEGAGGYTEAFF,TGTGCCAGCAGCTTAGAAGGTGCGGGGGGCTACACTGAAGCTTTCTTT
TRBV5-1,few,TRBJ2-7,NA,CASSLIGRGPEQYF,TGCGCCAGCAGCTTGATCGGACGAGGGCCCGAGCAGTACTTC
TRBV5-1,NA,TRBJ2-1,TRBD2,CASSLGSGGARDEQFF,TGCGCCAGCAGCTTGGGAAGCGGGGGAGCGAGGGATGAGCAGTTCTTC
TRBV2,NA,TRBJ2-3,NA,CASSELWRQRKDTQYF,TGTGCCAGCAGTGAGTTATGGAGACAGAGGAAAGATACGCAGTATTTT
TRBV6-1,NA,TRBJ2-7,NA,CASKSSPSSYEQYF,TGTGCCAGCAAATCTTCCCCTAGCTCCTACGAGCAGTACTTC
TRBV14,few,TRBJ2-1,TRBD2,CASSQASGLNEQFF,TGTGCCAGCAGCCAAGCTAGCGGCCTCAATGAGCAGTTCTTC
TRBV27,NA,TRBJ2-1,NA,CASSFYQGEQFF,TGTGCCAGCAGTTTCTACCAGGGGGAGCAGTTCTTC
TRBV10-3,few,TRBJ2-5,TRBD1,CAISDDREGQETQYF,TGTGCCATCAGTGACGACAGGGAAGGCCAAGAGACCCAGTACTTC
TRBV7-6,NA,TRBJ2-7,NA,CASSLVFSSYEQYF,TGTGCCAGCAGCTTAGTGTTTAGTTCCTACGAGCAGTACTTC
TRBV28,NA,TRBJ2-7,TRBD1,CASSFNRGLYEQYF,TGTGCCAGCAGTTTCAACAGGGGGTTGTACGAGCAGTACTTC
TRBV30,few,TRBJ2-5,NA,CAWSVGETQYF,TGTGCCTGGAGTGTTGGGGAGACCCAGTACTTC